This passage covers 24 T cell receptor beta chains from one sample sequenced in a study of T-cell reconstitution after alpha-beta-depleted transplantation in children. It was with unique molecular identifiers that the TCRbeta library was prepared. TCRdb re-called the PCR reads with MiXCR, one entry per CDR3 protein. Seen here are 200,000 to 300,000 distinct CDR3 sequences, 12% observed once, and the top ten hold about 2.4%. The input for sequencing was PBMCs from the stem cell graft donor, taken from the stem cell graft. Receptors were obtained from a human donor who donated a stem cell graft to a child with acute lymphoblastic leukemia.

On this clonotype itself: A much larger clonotype is one base distant, so this may be a read error. V and J are TRBV6-5 and TRBJ1-1; TRBD1 is a possible D gene (6 bases). Trimming pared 0 bases from V and 0 bases from J, leaving 11 bases between. CDR1 is MNHEY, CDR2 SVGAGI, per germline. CDR3 length: 16 residues. The CDR3 nucleotides are TGTGCCAGCAGTTACTCGAGTTGGACAGTGAACACTGAAGCTTTCTTT. Its protein product is CASSYSSWTVNTEAFF.

This clonotype was observed many times. V and J are TRBV24-1 and TRBJ2-6; D not certain. This CDR3 comprises 17 residues. Germline values: CDR1 KGHDR, CDR2 SFDVKD. Trimming stripped 3 bases from V and 4 bases from J, with 15 bases between. The CDR3 here is CATSDPRTAEGANVLTF. CDR3 in DNA: TGTGCCACCAGTGATCCCCGGACGGCGGAAGGGGCCAACGTCCTGACTTTC.

This clonotype was seen ten or more times. V gene TRBV20-1 combines with J gene TRBJ2-3; TRBD2 aligns across 8 bases. Trimming cost V 7 bases and J 6 bases; bases outside gene matches: 9. CDR1 DFQATT and CDR2 SNEGSKA come from the germline V gene (reference sequence). This CDR3 comprises 13 residues. The CDR3 protein is CSVGRGGLDTQYF. The CDR3 DNA reads TGCAGTGTTGGACGGGGGGGCTTGGATACGCAGTATTTT.

There are many counts of this clonotype. The rearrangement links TRBV20-1 to TRBJ1-5; maybe TRBD1 (6 bases). This CDR3 region has 16 residues. Trimming stripped 3 bases from V and 1 base from J, with 16 bases between. In germline, CDR1 is DFQATT, CDR2 SNEGSKA (reference sequence). The CDR3 nucleotides are TGCAGTGCTAGCTTGGGGGCGGGGAGGAGCAATCAGCCCCAGCATTTT. Amino acids: CSASLGAGRSNQPQHF.

The chain uses TRBV14 and TRBJ2-5, with 7 bases aligning to TRBD1. In germline, CDR1 is SGHDN, CDR2 FVKESK. V shed 4 bases, J shed 2 bases, and the junction held 7 bases outside the gene matches. The length of the CDR3 is 15 residues. This CDR3 reads CASSRRGGSQETQYF. For the CDR3, the DNA is TGTGCCAGCAGCCGGCGAGGGGGCAGTCAAGAGACCCAGTACTTC.

This clonotype was seen repeatedly, ten times or more. The V and J genes are TRBV12-3 or TRBV12-4 and TRBJ1-6, with 8 bases lining up with TRBD1. J lost 9 bases, V lost 5 bases, and 3 bases had no gene match. This CDR3 has 13 residues. The CDR3 loop is CASSGTGGSPLHF. CDR3 bases: TGTGCCAGCAGTGGGACAGGAGGTTCACCCCTCCACTTT.

This clonotype was observed at least ten times. V and J are TRBV29-1 and TRBJ2-2; the D gene could be TRBD1 or TRBD2 (6 bases each). The V gene's germline CDR1 is SQVTM and CDR2 ANQGSEA. The CDR3 has 17 residues. V was pared by 7 bases and J by 5 bases, with 26 bases between. The CDR3 sequence is CSAGGSPGLGPTGELFF. The CDR3 DNA is TGCAGCGCTGGGGGCTCTCCGGGACTCGGGCCAACCGGGGAGCTGTTTTTT.

This clonotype was detected a few times. The V call is TRBV5-1, the J call TRBJ1-4; the D is unclear. V shed 0 bases and J shed 12 bases, with 12 bases lying between them. Germline V gene lookup returns CDR1 SGHRS and CDR2 YFSETQ. The CDR3 consists of 13 residues. CDR3 coding DNA: TGCGCCAGCAGCTTGGATCCCGCCGCGGAACTGTTTTTT. Translating gives CASSLDPAAELFF.

This chain joins TRBV30 and TRBJ1-5, with TRBD1 matching over 12 bases. The V segment lost 2 bases and the J segment 7 bases; nucleotides outside the gene matches: 3. This CDR3 contains 14 residues. CDR1 is GTSNPN, CDR2 SVGIG, per germline (reference sequence). In nucleotides, the CDR3 is TGTGCCTGGAGTAAGGGGACAGGGGGCCAGCCCCAGCATTTT. Amino acid sequence: CAWSKGTGGQPQHF.

This clonotype was seen ten or more times. V and J are TRBV27 and TRBJ2-7, with 8 bases fitting TRBD1. CDR1 MNHEY and CDR2 SMNVEV come from the germline V gene (reference sequence). After removal of 4 bases from V and 2 bases from J, the junction contained 7 bases not matched to a gene. CDR3 length: 15 residues. The CDR3 bases are TGTGCCAGCAGTTGGGGAGGACAGGGTACCTACGAGCAGTACTTC. Its protein product is CASSWGGQGTYEQYF.

Many counts were recorded for this clonotype. The genes are TRBV7-2 and TRBJ1-6, with D perhaps matching TRBD1 (6 bases). V lost 4 bases and J lost 6, with 16 bases in between. The CDR3 spans 16 residues. Per germline, CDR1 SGHTA and CDR2 FQGNSA. CDR3 amino acids: CASSSMGGRGNSPLHF. In DNA form, the CDR3 reads TGTGCCAGCAGCTCAATGGGCGGCAGGGGTAATTCACCCCTCCACTTT.

CDR3 coding DNA: TGTGCCAGCAGCTTGGGCGTGTCTGCCTCCTACGAGCAGTACTTC. Its translation is CASSLGVSASYEQYF. The rearrangement links TRBV7-2 to TRBJ2-7; D is unclear. The germline V gene has CDR1 SGHTA and CDR2 FQGNSA. V lost 3 bases to trimming and J lost 0 bases, with 12 bases between them. There are 15 residues in the CDR3.

This clonotype was observed many times. The chain has TRBV28 and TRBJ2-6; 7 positions match TRBD1. Trimming cost V 4 bases and J 0 bases; bases outside gene matches: 6. Germline-derived CDR1 and CDR2 are MDHEN and SYDVKM. This CDR3 contains 17 residues. The CDR3 spells CASSYGTAYSGANVLTF. CDR3 nucleotide sequence: TGTGCCAGCAGTTACGGGACAGCTTACTCTGGGGCCAACGTCCTGACTTTC.

Notes on this clonotype: This may stem from a read error, because a much larger clone lies one nucleotide away. This chain links TRBV9 with TRBJ2-7; tentatively, D is TRBD1 or TRBD2 (5 bases each). This CDR3 region has 14 residues. Germline CDR1 is SGDLS and CDR2 is YYNGEE. The chain's CDR3 is CTSSVGDRGDEQYF. CDR3 coding DNA: TGTACCAGCAGCGTAGGGGACCGAGGCGACGAGCAGTACTTC. The full variable domain, its missing parts supplied by reference TRBV9 and TRBJ2-7, is DSGVTQTPKHLITATGQRVTLRCSPRSGDLSVYWYQQSLDQGLQFLIQYYNGEERAKGNILERFSAQQFPDLHSELNLSSLELGDSALYFCTSSVGDRGDEQYFGPGTRLTVT.

The V and J genes are TRBV27 and TRBJ1-5; D is unclear. V was cut by 3 bases and J by 4 bases, with 16 bases left in between. The CDR3 contains 16 residues. The germline V gene encodes CDR1 MNHEY and CDR2 SMNVEV (reference sequence). CDR3 bases: TGTGCCAGCAGTTTGACTCCAGAAAGGAGAAATCAGCCCCAGCATTTT. Residues: CASSLTPERRNQPQHF.

This clonotype was counted many times. The chain combines TRBV7-6 with TRBJ2-2; D possibly matches TRBD1 or TRBD2 (5 bases each). Germline assignment: CDR1 SGHVS and CDR2 FNYEAQ. There are 21 residues in the CDR3. The V gene lost 2 bases and the J gene lost 0 bases, with 25 bases spanning the gap. The CDR3 sequence is CASSLKRRRASGTANTGELFF. The CDR3 DNA is TGTGCCAGCAGCTTAAAACGGCGGCGGGCGTCCGGGACGGCGAACACCGGGGAGCTGTTTTTT.

This clonotype came up many times. The rearrangement uses TRBV12-3 or TRBV12-4 and TRBJ2-1; 8 nucleotides align to TRBD2. The ends lost 7 bases at V and 5 bases at J; junction bases unmatched: 4. The CDR3 length is 13 residues. For the CDR3, the DNA is TGTGCCAGCACCGGGGGGGTCGACAATGAGCAGTTCTTC. Protein sequence: CASTGGVDNEQFF.

This clonotype was recorded many times. The chain recombines TRBV6-2 or TRBV6-3 with TRBJ2-1, with TRBD2 matching over 9 bases. Germline V lookup: CDR1 MNHEY, CDR2 SVGEGT. This CDR3 has 14 residues. V trimming: 6 bases; J trimming: 4 bases; junction bases outside the gene matches: 4. The CDR3 loop is CASSPSGEYNEQFF. As DNA, the CDR3 is TGTGCCAGCAGCCCTAGCGGGGAATACAATGAGCAGTTCTTC.

This clonotype was counted ten times or more. CDR3 sequence reads: CASSSILRDRDKYEQYF. CDR3 nucleotides: TGTGCCAGCAGTTCAATCCTACGGGACAGGGATAAATACGAGCAGTACTTC. The rearrangement uses TRBV6-2 or TRBV6-3 and TRBJ2-7, with TRBD1 identical over 9 bases. Trimming removed 4 bases from V and 4 bases from J; junction bases left unmatched: 14. This CDR3 comprises 17 residues. In germline, CDR1 is MNHEY, CDR2 SVGEGT.

This clonotype was seen ten or more times. The V call is TRBV11-2, the J call TRBJ2-1; weak D call: TRBD2 (5 bases). The CDR3 extends over 16 amino acids. Germline assignment: CDR1 SGHAT and CDR2 FQNNGV. Trimming left V 5 bases short and J 3 bases short, with 17 bases between. The DNA for the CDR3 is TGTGCCAGCAGCCTTAGGCGGACGGGGATCTACAATGAGCAGTTCTTC. It yields the protein CASSLRRTGIYNEQFF.

Ten or more counts support this clonotype. V is TRBV12-3 or TRBV12-4 and J is TRBJ1-2; 10 bases align to TRBD1. This CDR3 contains 15 residues. V lost 5 bases to trimming and J lost 1 base; unmatched junction nucleotides: 4. The CDR3 region is CASSPGTGVNYGYTF. The CDR3 DNA sequence: TGTGCCAGCAGTCCGGGGACAGGGGTTAACTATGGCTACACCTTC.

This clonotype was seen ten or more times. The V and J genes are TRBV7-2 and TRBJ1-1; D is uncertain. V was pared by 2 bases and J by 4 bases, with 11 bases between. The CDR3 consists of 14 residues. Germline CDR1 SGHTA, CDR2 FQGNSA. The CDR3 DNA sequence: TGTGCCAGCAGCTTATCGAACGTCATCACTGAAGCTTTCTTT. This translates into CASSLSNVITEAFF.

The CDR3 spells CASSTSGGAGNEQFF. CDR3 coding DNA: TGTGCCAGCAGCACGAGCGGGGGGGCGGGCAATGAGCAGTTCTTC. J is TRBJ2-1 and V is TRBV28; 10 bases line up with TRBD2. Germline loops: CDR1 MDHEN, CDR2 SYDVKM. CDR3 length: 15 amino acids. V lost 6 bases, J lost 6 bases, and 8 bases stayed unmatched.

This clonotype was counted at least ten times. The J gene is TRBJ1-2, the V gene TRBV6-1, with a tentative D call TRBD1 (5 bases). V was trimmed by 6 bases and J by 2 bases, leaving 13 bases between them. The CDR3 has 14 residues. Germline loops: CDR1 MNHNS, CDR2 SASEGT. This CDR3 is CASRGTRTNYGYTF. The CDR3 DNA reads TGTGCCAGCAGGGGGACGAGGACCAACTATGGCTACACCTTC.